This TCR beta chain was found in a study of cytomegalovirus exposure and HLA in healthy donors. Overall study context: Among the roughly 400 genotyped donors, around 85% were placed in the Caucasian-associated ancestry cluster. Whole-study results and caveats: The study carried out a later analysis of TCR beta sequences. It associated 15,000 to 20,000 of them with specific HLA alleles at a false discovery rate of 0.05.

Trimming cost V 2 bases and J 7 bases; bases outside gene matches: 8. The CDR3 has 15 residues. Germline V gene data show CDR1 as SGHNT and CDR2 as YYREEE (reference sequence). Use of 60 Vbeta and 13 Jbeta primers characterized the PCR. The assay was immunoSEQ multiplex PCR, and TCRdb's table has in-frame clones only and misses some. The sample lists roughly 150,000 clones, roughly 85% occurring once. With regard to this clone: Its cognate antigen is unknown.

V gene TRBV5-4 combines with J gene TRBJ2-1; the match to TRBD1 covers 8 bases. This sequence originates from a male donor in good health and CMV-seronegative. Material for sequencing was PBMCs. In nucleotides, the CDR3 is TGTGCCAGCAGCTTCGGGACAGGTAGTAGGAATGAGCAGTTCTTC. This sequence encodes CASSFGTGSRNEQFF.